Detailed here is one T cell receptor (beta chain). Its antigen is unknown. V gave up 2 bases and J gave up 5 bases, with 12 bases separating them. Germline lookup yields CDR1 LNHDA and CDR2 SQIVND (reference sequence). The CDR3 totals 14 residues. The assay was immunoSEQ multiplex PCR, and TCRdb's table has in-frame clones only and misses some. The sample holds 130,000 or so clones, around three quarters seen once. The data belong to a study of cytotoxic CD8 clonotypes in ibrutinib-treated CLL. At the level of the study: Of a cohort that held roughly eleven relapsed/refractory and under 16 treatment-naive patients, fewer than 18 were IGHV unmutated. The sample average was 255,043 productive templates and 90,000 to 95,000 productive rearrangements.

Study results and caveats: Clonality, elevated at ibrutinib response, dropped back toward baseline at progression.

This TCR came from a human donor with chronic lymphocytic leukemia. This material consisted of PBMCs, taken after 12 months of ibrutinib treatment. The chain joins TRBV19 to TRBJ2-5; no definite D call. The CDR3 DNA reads TGTGCCAGTAGTATAAAGCTCCCCGGGGAGACCCAGTACTTC. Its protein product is CASSIKLPGETQYF.